The 27 T cell receptor beta chains reported below all come from one sample, sequenced in a study of shared clonotypes between healthy human individuals (TCRdb year 2020). The library was built by means of the immunoSEQ multiplex PCR assay. What TCRdb holds here is the immuneACCESS table cut down to in-frame rearrangements. Part of the clones is not present; checked against another copy, under half of the missing clones reflect an unresolved V gene, and the others are unexplained. Here the sample has some 500,000 clones; approximately 80% occur a single time. Around 12% of the sample is held by the ten biggest clonotypes. Sequences were obtained from PBMCs. The receptor source for this set is a woman aged 40 to 50 in good health. Some clones in this sample may be carry-over from other donors' samples.

V and J are TRBV5-1 and TRBJ2-2; D is unclear. The CDR3 has 16 amino acids. Germline assignment: CDR1 SGHRS and CDR2 YFSETQ. The V end was cut by 0 bases, the J end by 3 bases, with 12 bases between. CDR3 in DNA: TGCGCCAGCAGCTTGGACCCAGGCTACGACACCGGGGAGCTGTTTTTT. Amino acid sequence: CASSLDPGYDTGELFF. Full variable domain (remainder filled in from reference TRBV5-1 and TRBJ2-2): KAGVTQTPRYLIKTRGQQVTLSCSPISGHRSVSWYQQTPGQGLQFLFEYFSETQRNKGNFPGRFSGRQFSNSRSEMNVSTLELGDSALYLCASSLDPGYDTGELFFGEGSRLTVL.

The chain joins TRBV5-1 to TRBJ2-3; 11 nucleotides align to TRBD2. Trimming at V came to 3 bases and at J to 4 bases, leaving 10 bases not matched to a gene. The CDR3 is made up of 17 amino acids. From germline, CDR1 is SGHRS and CDR2 YFSETQ. CDR3 residues: CASSSEPSGRIPDTQYF. CDR3 DNA: TGCGCCAGCAGCTCGGAACCTAGCGGGAGGATCCCAGATACGCAGTATTTT.

This chain joins TRBV9 and TRBJ2-3; the D gene is possibly TRBD2 (5 bases). Looked up from germline, CDR1 is SGDLS and CDR2 is YYNGEE. Trimming cost V 3 bases and J 5 bases, with 16 bases left between them. This CDR3 is built from 15 residues. The CDR3 is CASSEGPTEGDTQYF. CDR3 sequence (DNA): TGTGCCAGCAGCGAGGGCCCTACCGAGGGAGATACGCAGTATTTT.

The chain recombines TRBV7-8 with TRBJ2-2, with D unclear. Germline assignment: CDR1 SGHVS and CDR2 FQNEAQ. Trimming removed 1 base from V and 7 bases from J, with 7 bases in between. The CDR3 spans 13 residues. The DNA for the CDR3 is TGTGCCAGCAGCTTAGTGATGGGCGGGGAGCTGTTTTTT. The encoded protein is CASSLVMGGELFF.

This clone was picked up a small number of times. The rearrangement links TRBV28 to TRBJ2-7, with D unresolved. The CDR3 runs to 13 residues. The V gene's germline CDR1 is MDHEN and CDR2 SYDVKM. V gave up 3 bases and J gave up 2 bases, with 8 bases separating them. CDR3: CASSFGSAYEQYF. DNA for the CDR3: TGTGCCAGCAGTTTCGGCAGTGCCTACGAGCAGTACTTC.

J is TRBJ2-7 and V is TRBV15; 7 positions agree with TRBD2. This CDR3 comprises 14 residues. Germline V gene lookup returns CDR1 LNHNV and CDR2 YYDKDF (reference sequence). V trimming: 6 bases; J trimming: 0 bases; junction bases outside the gene matches: 5. CDR3 amino acids: CATRVAGSSYEQYF. The CDR3 DNA follows: TGTGCCACCAGAGTAGCGGGTAGCTCCTACGAGCAGTACTTC.

The chain has TRBV7-5 and TRBJ2-3; whether TRBD2, the table's D call, matches the DNA was not checked. TRBV7-5 has pseudogene status. There are 18 residues in the CDR3. The CDR3 loop is CARSLRAVRGMSTDTQYF. Written as DNA, the CDR3 is TGTGCCAGAAGCTTAAGAGCGGTGCGCGGGATGAGCACAGATACGCAGTATTTT.

The rearrangement uses TRBV15 and TRBJ2-7; 7 bases line up with TRBD1. CDR1 and CDR2 from the germline V gene are LNHNV and YYDKDF (reference sequence). The V and J ends lost 1 base and 3 bases, in that order; junction bases with no gene match: 6. CDR3 length: 15 amino acids. As DNA, the CDR3 is TGTGCCACCAGCAGAGGGAAGGCAGGGGGCTACGAGCAGTACTTC. Translating gives CATSRGKAGGYEQYF.

This clone appeared a few times. V is TRBV29-1 and J is TRBJ1-1; D gene unclear. The CDR3 loop spans 14 amino acids. Germline V gene sequence: CDR1 SQVTM, CDR2 ANQGSEA. The ends were cut back, 3 bases at V and 0 bases at J, with 11 bases in the middle. The CDR3 protein is CSVDVAAMNTEAFF. In DNA form, the CDR3 reads TGCAGCGTTGATGTGGCGGCCATGAACACTGAAGCTTTCTTT.

This sequence joins TRBV18 and TRBJ2-5; the D gene could be TRBD1 or TRBD2 (5 bases each). The CDR3 has 15 residues. Trimming shortened V by 1 base and J by 1 base, and 10 bases separated the two germline ends. Germline CDR1 KGHSH, CDR2 LQKENI. In DNA, the CDR3 is TGTGCCAGCTCACCACGGGGGAAGATCCAAGAGACCCAGTACTTC. Translated, it gives CASSPRGKIQETQYF.

V and J are TRBV7-6 and TRBJ1-4, with 7 positions matching TRBD1. Germline values: CDR1 SGHVS, CDR2 FNYEAQ. V was pared by 5 bases and J by 4 bases, with 4 bases of the junction left unmatched. The CDR3 runs 14 residues. In nucleotides, the CDR3 is TGTGCCAGCAGCCTAGACAGGGATAATGAAAAACTGTTTTTT. Translated, it gives CASSLDRDNEKLFF.

V is TRBV11-2 and J is TRBJ2-2; tentatively, D is TRBD2 (5 bases). Germline CDR1 reads SGHAT; CDR2 reads FQNNGV. V lost 4 bases and J lost 6, with 9 bases in between. The CDR3 totals 13 residues. The CDR3, as DNA: TGTGCCAGCAGCTCGGGGTATTCCGGGGAGCTGTTTTTT. It yields the protein CASSSGYSGELFF.

The sample holds one count of this clone. The V call is TRBV19, the J call TRBJ2-1, with 9 positions matching TRBD1. From germline, CDR1 is LNHDA and CDR2 SQIVND (reference sequence). The J segment lost 8 bases and the V segment lost 7 bases, leaving 9 bases of the junction unmatched. This CDR3 spans 14 amino acids. CDR3 bases: TGTGCCAGTAACAACAGGGGGCGATCCGATGAGCAGTTCTTC. Its protein product is CASNNRGRSDEQFF.

The chain uses TRBV7-8 and TRBJ2-3; TRBD2 agrees at 9 bases. Germline CDR1 reads SGHVS; CDR2 reads FQNEAQ. CDR3 length: 14 amino acids. V dropped 1 base and J dropped 8; count of bases not matched to a gene: 4. The CDR3 bases are TGTGCCAGCAGCTTAGATAGCGGGAGTGCTACGCAGTATTTT. Amino acids: CASSLDSGSATQYF.

This rearrangement joins TRBV7-2 to TRBJ2-2; perhaps D is TRBD1 or TRBD2 (7 bases each). The germline V and J ends were trimmed by 7 bases and 5 bases, with 14 bases remaining between them. CDR3 length equals 14 residues. Germline CDR1 SGHTA, CDR2 FQGNSA. CDR3 coding DNA: TGTGCCAGCACCCGACAGGGAGGGACCGGGGAGCTGTTTTTT. The encoded protein is CASTRQGGTGELFF.

The chain carries TRBV21-1 and TRBJ2-1; TRBD2 is the table's D call and was not checked against the DNA. TRBV21-1 counts as a pseudogene. The CDR3 totals 13 residues. CDR3: CASSKSASNEQFF. The CDR3, as DNA: TGTGCCAGCAGCAAATCTGCTAGCAATGAGCAGTTCTTC.

The gene calls are TRBV10-3 and TRBJ2-5; D is possibly TRBD1 (6 bases). The V end was cut by 0 bases, the J end by 5 bases, with 13 bases between. The CDR3 is made up of 15 amino acids. Germline V gene lookup returns CDR1 ENHRY and CDR2 SYGVKD. The CDR3 coding sequence is TGTGCCATCAGTGAGTCAACAGGGTCGGGGGAGACCCAGTACTTC. Its protein is CAISESTGSGETQYF.

This clone came up a few times. V usage is TRBV11-1 and J usage is TRBJ2-2; tentatively, D is TRBD1 or TRBD2 (5 bases each). CDR1 is SGHAT, CDR2 FQDESV, per germline (reference sequence). Trimming cost V 5 bases and J 6 bases, with 16 bases left between them. The CDR3 is made up of 15 amino acids. The CDR3 DNA reads TGTGCCAGCAGCCACCCGGGGACGGAGGCCGGGGAGCTGTTTTTT. Residues: CASSHPGTEAGELFF.

Points on this clone: This clone may be a read error of a much larger clone one base away. The chain combines TRBV6-5 with TRBJ1-2, with a weak D call TRBD1 (5 bases). This CDR3 comprises 15 residues. Germline assignment: CDR1 MNHEY and CDR2 SVGAGI. CDR3 residues: CASSYSPREDYGHTF. In nucleotides, the CDR3 is TGTGCCAGCAGTTACTCCCCCAGGGAGGACTATGGCCACACCTTC.

The chain links TRBV29-1 to TRBJ2-3; no clear D gene. The V gene lost 5 bases and the J gene lost 1 base, with 10 bases spanning the gap. Germline CDR1 reads SQVTM; CDR2 reads ANQGSEA. CDR3 size: 13 residues. The CDR3 nucleotides read TGCAGCGTTTTTCCCCATGGCACAGATACGCAGTATTTT. Amino acid sequence: CSVFPHGTDTQYF.

Only a few counts were recorded for this clone. The chain has TRBV5-1 and TRBJ2-3; 7 positions agree with TRBD2. V lost 4 bases, J lost 2 bases, and 7 bases stayed unmatched. Per the germline V gene, CDR1 is SGHRS and CDR2 is YFSETQ. This CDR3 contains 15 residues. The CDR3 nucleotides read TGCGCCAGCAGCAAAGAGCGGGGCCCCACAGATACGCAGTATTTT. It yields the protein CASSKERGPTDTQYF.

Note on this clone: A junction end diverges from the germline sequence, so it may reflect a read error. The chain links TRBV4-1 to TRBJ2-5; D is perhaps TRBD2 (6 bases). CDR3 length: 15 amino acids. Germline V gene lookup returns CDR1 MGHRA and CDR2 YSYEKL. The CDR3 DNA reads TGCGCCAGCAGTCAAGATAGCGGACTACGCGAGACCCAGTACTTC. Translated: CASSQDSGLRETQYF.

V usage is TRBV7-2 and J usage is TRBJ2-7; TRBD2 aligns across 11 bases. Germline loops: CDR1 SGHTA, CDR2 FQGNSA. The CDR3 is made up of 14 amino acids. J gave up 4 bases and V 6 bases, and 5 bases lay outside the gene matches. The CDR3 here is CASRSLAGGYEQYF. DNA for the CDR3: TGTGCCAGCAGGTCTTTAGCGGGAGGGTACGAGCAGTACTTC.

V is TRBV29-1 and J is TRBJ1-2; D call uncertain. The CDR3 spans 12 residues. V was pared by 4 bases and J by 2 bases, with 8 bases between. CDR1 and CDR2 from the germline V gene are SQVTM and ANQGSEA. CDR3 amino acids: CSVGNLNYGYTF. CDR3 coding DNA: TGCAGCGTTGGGAACTTAAACTATGGCTACACCTTC.

The chain carries TRBV7-2 and TRBJ2-7; 12 bases are shared with TRBD1. The CDR3 is 15 amino acids. Germline assignment: CDR1 SGHTA and CDR2 FQGNSA. V gave up 1 base and J gave up 6 bases; unmatched junction bases: 4. The CDR3 here is CASSLVGTGGLEQYF. As DNA, the CDR3 is TGTGCCAGCAGCTTAGTGGGGACAGGGGGCCTCGAGCAGTACTTC. Supplemented by reference TRBV7-2 and TRBJ2-7, the full variable domain reads GAGVSQSPSNKVTEKGKDVELRCDPISGHTALYWYRQSLGQGLEFLIYFQGNSAPDKSGLPSDRFSAERTGGSVSTLTIQRTQQEDSAVYLCASSLVGTGGLEQYFGPGTRLTVT.

Only one count was recorded for this clone. The gene calls are TRBV7-2 and TRBJ2-7; 7 bases align to TRBD2. This CDR3 is 16 amino acids long. The V and J ends lost 4 bases and 3 bases, in that order; junction bases with no gene match: 12. Germline V gene lookup returns CDR1 SGHTA and CDR2 FQGNSA. The CDR3 is CASSSSPGGVSYEQYF. The CDR3 DNA reads as TGTGCCAGCAGCTCGTCCCCGGGGGGAGTGAGCTACGAGCAGTACTTC.

This chain joins TRBV7-2 and TRBJ2-1, with TRBD2 matching over 9 bases. CDR3 size: 16 residues. Per germline, CDR1 SGHTA and CDR2 FQGNSA. V was pared by 5 bases and J by 7 bases, with 12 bases of the junction left unmatched. The CDR3, as DNA: TGTGCCAGCAGCGCCCGTAGCGGGAGAGGTGGAAATGAGCAGTTCTTC. Translation gives CASSARSGRGGNEQFF.